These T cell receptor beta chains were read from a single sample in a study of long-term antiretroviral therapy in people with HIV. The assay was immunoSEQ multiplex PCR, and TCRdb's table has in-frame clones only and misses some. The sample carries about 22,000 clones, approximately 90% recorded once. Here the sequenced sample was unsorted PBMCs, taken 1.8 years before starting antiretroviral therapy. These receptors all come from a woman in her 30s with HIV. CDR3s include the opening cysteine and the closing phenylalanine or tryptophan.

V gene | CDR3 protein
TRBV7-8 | CASSFAPQGRKNTEAFF
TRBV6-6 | CASSYLGSTEAFF
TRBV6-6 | CASSYIRGVRNEQFF
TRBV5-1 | CASSPRQTTGDEQFF
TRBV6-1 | CASSVNRVDGYTF
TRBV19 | CASTKSGMVSEQFF
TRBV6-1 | CASRRTGGTEAFF
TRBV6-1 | CASRPTQSSYNEQFF
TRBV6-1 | CAGETGDSTDTQYF
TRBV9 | CASSTGTGGANVLTF
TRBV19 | CASNDGASGANVLTF
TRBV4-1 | CASSQDPQGNTEAFF
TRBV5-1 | CASSTSRGDTGELFF
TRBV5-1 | CASSLGGPYNEQFF
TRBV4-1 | CASSQGDSPLHF
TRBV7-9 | CASSSWTGLNTEAFF
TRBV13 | CASSSRWGPGTDTQYF
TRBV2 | CASSVNGLAGGNEQFF
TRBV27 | CASSLSRGAYGYTF
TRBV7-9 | CASSLESRGAYGYTF
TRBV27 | CASSPDWYSKETQYF
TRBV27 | CASSRVDRTDTQYF
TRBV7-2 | CASSDARGVYNEQFF
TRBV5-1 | CASSLEVSETQYF
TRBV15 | CATSDDSRRRGNEQFF
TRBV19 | CASSTGTGKTGELFF
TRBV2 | CASSWTPKGTEAFF
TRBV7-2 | CASSFLRQGAFF
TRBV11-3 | CASSLGWGFNEQFF
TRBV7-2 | CASSTTPGELFF
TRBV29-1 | CSVGLAGGIYSYEQYF
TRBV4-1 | CASSQPRGEWTGELFF
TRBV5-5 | CASSLWTGDTEAFF
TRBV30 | CACYRGTNTGELFF
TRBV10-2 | CASSFGQSEAFF
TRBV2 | CASSEGGGGYEQYF
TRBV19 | CATKLGNQPQHF
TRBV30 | CAWSAHPSSYNEQFF
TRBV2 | CASSDRRTLNTEAFF
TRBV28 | CASSSGTKAFF
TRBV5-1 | CASSLNQAYGYTF
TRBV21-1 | CASSSIGTRDQETQYF
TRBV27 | CASSWEGGYTF
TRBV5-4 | CASTGGREQYF
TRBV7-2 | CASSRRGASTDTQYF
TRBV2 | CASRPGQGDEKLFF
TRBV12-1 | CASSSQGSDGYTF
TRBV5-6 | CASSLAQPYEQYF
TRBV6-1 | CASSQSQGPNEKLFF
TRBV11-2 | CASSLDLGSNQPQHF
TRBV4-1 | CASSQDRSSRGEEKLFF
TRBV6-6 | CASIHGGNGEKLFF
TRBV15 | CATSRAGKSPLHF